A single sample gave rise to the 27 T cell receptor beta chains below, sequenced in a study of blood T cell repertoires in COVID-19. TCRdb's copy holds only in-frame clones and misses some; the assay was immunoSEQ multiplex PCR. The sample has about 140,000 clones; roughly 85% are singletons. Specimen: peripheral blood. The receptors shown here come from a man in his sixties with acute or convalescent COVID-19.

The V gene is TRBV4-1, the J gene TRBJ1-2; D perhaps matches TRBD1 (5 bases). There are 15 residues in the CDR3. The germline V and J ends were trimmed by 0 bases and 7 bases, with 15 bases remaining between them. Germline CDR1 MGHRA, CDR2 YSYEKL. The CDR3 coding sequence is TGCGCCAGCAGCCAAGATGGGCAGGACAAGGGTGGCTACACCTTC. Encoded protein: CASSQDGQDKGGYTF.

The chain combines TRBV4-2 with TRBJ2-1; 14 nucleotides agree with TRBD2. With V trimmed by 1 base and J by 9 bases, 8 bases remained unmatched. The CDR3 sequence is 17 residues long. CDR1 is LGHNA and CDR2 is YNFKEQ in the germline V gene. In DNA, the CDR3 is TGTGCCAGCAGCCAAGCGATGACTAGCGGGAGGGGAGGTGAGCAGTTCTTC. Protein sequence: CASSQAMTSGRGGEQFF.

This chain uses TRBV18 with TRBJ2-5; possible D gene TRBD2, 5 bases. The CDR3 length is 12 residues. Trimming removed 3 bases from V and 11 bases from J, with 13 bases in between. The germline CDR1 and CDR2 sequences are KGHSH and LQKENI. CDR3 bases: TGTGCCAGCTCACCTTCCTTGGGAGAACAGTACTTC. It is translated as CASSPSLGEQYF.

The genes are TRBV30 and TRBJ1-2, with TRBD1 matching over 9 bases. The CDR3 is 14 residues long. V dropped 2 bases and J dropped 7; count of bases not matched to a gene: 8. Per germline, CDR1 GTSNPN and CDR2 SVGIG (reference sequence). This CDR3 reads CAWSSGTGKSGYTF. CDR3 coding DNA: TGTGCCTGGAGTTCCGGGACAGGGAAGAGTGGCTACACCTTC.

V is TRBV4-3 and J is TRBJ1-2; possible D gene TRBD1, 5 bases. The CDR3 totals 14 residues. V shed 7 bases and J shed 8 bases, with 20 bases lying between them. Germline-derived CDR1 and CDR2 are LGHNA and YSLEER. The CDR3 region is CASTMTVGSYGYTF. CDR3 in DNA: TGCGCCAGCACCATGACAGTCGGTTCGTACGGCTACACCTTC.

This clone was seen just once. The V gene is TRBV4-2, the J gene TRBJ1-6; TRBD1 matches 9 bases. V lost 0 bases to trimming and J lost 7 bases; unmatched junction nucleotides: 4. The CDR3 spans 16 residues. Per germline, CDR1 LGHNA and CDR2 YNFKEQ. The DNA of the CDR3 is TGTGCCAGCAGCCAAGATAGGGACAGGGTAAATTCACCCCTCCACTTT. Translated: CASSQDRDRVNSPLHF.

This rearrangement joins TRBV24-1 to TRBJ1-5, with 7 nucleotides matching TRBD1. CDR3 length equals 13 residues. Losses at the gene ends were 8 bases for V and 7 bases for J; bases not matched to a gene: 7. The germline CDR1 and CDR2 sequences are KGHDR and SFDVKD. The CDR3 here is CATMEGAGQPQHF. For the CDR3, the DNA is TGTGCCACCATGGAGGGGGCCGGACAGCCCCAGCATTTT.

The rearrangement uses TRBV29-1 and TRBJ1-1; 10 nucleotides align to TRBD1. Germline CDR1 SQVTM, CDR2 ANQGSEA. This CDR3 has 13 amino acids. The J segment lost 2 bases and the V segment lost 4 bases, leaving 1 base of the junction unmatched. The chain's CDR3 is CSVGTGGNTEAFF. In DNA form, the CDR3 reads TGCAGCGTTGGGACAGGGGGAAACACTGAAGCTTTCTTT.

The CDR3 sequence: CASSSPRYGNTIYF. The CDR3 DNA follows: TGTGCCAGCAGTTCCCCCAGATATGGAAACACCATATATTTT. The chain couples TRBV28 to TRBJ1-3; D is unclear. The CDR3 is 14 amino acids. V lost 4 bases to trimming and J lost 3 bases, with 10 bases between them. The germline gives CDR1 MDHEN, CDR2 SYDVKM.

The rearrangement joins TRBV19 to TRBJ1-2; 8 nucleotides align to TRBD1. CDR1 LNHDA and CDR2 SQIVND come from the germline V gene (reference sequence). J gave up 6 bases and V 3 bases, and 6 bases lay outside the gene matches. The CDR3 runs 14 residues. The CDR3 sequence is CASSILGQGNGYTF. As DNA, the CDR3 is TGTGCCAGTAGTATTCTCGGACAGGGAAATGGCTACACCTTC.

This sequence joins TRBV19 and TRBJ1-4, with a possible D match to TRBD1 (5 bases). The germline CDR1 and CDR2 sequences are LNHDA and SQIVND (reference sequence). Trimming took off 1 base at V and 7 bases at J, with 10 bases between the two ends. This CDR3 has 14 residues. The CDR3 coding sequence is TGTGCCAGTAGTATAGGGGGCGGCATTGAAAAACTGTTTTTT. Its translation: CASSIGGGIEKLFF.

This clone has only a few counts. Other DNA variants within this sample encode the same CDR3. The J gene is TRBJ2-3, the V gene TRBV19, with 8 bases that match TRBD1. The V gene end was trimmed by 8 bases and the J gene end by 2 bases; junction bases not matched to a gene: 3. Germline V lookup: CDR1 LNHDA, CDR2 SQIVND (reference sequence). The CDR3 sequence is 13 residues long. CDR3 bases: TGTGCCAGTTCGACAGGGGTCACAGATACGCAGTATTTT. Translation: CASSTGVTDTQYF.

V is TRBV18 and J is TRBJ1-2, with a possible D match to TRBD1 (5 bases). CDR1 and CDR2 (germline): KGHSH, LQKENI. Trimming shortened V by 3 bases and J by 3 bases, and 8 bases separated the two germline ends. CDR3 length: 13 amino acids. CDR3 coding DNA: TGTGCCAGCTCACCGGGAGGGGACTATGGCTACACCTTC. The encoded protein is CASSPGGDYGYTF.

Written as DNA, the CDR3 is TGTGCCAGCAGCATAGGACAGGGGGCGTATGAAAAACTGTTTTTT. It translates to CASSIGQGAYEKLFF. V is TRBV6-5 and J is TRBJ1-4, with TRBD1 matching over 11 bases. J gave up 6 bases and V 6 bases, and 6 bases lay outside the gene matches. This CDR3 has 15 residues. Germline loops: CDR1 MNHEY, CDR2 SVGAGI.

In DNA, the CDR3 is TGTGCCAGCAGAACCCAGGGAGGGTCGGATAATTCACCCCTCCACTTT. It encodes CASRTQGGSDNSPLHF. V usage is TRBV27 and J usage is TRBJ1-6, with D possibly TRBD1 on 5 matching bases. The length of the CDR3 is 16 residues. Deletions cut 6 bases from V and 5 bases from J, with 17 bases between. Per germline, CDR1 MNHEY and CDR2 SMNVEV (reference sequence).

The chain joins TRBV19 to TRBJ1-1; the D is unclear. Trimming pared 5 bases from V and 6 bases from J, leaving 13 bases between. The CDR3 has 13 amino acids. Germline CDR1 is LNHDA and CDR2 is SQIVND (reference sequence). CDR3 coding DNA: TGTGCCAGTAGTCGAGGCGGTGAGGCTGAAGCTTTCTTT. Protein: CASSRGGEAEAFF. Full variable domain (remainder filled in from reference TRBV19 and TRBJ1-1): DGGITQSPKYLFRKEGQNVTLSCEQNLNHDAMYWYRQDPGQGLRLIYYSQIVNDFQKGDIAEGYSVSREKKESFPLTVTSAQKNPTAFYLCASSRGGEAEAFFGQGTRLTVV.

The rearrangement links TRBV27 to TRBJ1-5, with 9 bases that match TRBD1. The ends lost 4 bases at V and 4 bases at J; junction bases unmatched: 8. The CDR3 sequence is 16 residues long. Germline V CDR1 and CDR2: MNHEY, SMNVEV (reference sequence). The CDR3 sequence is CASSSGTGQRNQPQHF. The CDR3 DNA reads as TGTGCCAGCAGTTCCGGGACAGGGCAGAGGAATCAGCCCCAGCATTTT.

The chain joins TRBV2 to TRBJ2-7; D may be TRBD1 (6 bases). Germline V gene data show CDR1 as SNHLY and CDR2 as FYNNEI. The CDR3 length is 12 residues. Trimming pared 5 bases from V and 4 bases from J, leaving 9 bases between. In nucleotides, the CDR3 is TGTGCCAGCAGTAGTACAGGGTACGAGCAGTACTTC. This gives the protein CASSSTGYEQYF.

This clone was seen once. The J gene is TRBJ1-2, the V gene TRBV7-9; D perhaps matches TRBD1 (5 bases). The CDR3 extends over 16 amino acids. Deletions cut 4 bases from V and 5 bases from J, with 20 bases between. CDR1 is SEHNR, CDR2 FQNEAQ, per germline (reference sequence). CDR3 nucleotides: TGTGCCAGCAGCTGGAGGGACGGCGGTTCTTTATATGGCTACACCTTC. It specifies CASSWRDGGSLYGYTF.

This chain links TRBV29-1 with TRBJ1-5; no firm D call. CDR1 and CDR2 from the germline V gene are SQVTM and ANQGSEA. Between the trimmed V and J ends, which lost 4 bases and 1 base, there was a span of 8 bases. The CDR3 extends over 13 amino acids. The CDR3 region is CSVGSGSNQPQHF. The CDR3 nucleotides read TGCAGCGTTGGATCCGGGAGCAATCAGCCCCAGCATTTT.

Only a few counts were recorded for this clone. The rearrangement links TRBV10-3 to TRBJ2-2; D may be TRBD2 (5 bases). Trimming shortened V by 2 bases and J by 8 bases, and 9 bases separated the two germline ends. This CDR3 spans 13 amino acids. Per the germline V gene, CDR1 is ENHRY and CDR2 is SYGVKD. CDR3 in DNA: TGTGCCATCAGTGAGAGAGGGCCGGGGGAGCTGTTTTTT. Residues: CAISERGPGELFF.

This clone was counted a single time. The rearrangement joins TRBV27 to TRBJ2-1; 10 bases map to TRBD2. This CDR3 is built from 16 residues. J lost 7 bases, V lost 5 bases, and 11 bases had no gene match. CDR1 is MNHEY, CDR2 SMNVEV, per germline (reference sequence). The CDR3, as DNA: TGTGCCAGCAGTAACCCAGCGGGAGGGCCTCTAAATGAGCAGTTCTTC. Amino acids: CASSNPAGGPLNEQFF.

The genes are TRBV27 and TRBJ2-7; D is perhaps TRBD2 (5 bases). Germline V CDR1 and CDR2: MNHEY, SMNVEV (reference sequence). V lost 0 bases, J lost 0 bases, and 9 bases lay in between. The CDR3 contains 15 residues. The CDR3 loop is CASSLSGGYSYEQYF. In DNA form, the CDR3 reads TGTGCCAGCAGTTTATCTGGAGGCTACTCCTACGAGCAGTACTTC.

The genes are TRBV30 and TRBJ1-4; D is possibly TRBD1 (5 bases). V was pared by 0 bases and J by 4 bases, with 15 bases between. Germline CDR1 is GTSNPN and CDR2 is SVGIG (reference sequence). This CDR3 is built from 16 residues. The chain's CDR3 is CAWSVLGGVGNEKLFF. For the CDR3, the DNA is TGTGCCTGGAGTGTACTGGGGGGTGTAGGTAATGAAAAACTGTTTTTT.

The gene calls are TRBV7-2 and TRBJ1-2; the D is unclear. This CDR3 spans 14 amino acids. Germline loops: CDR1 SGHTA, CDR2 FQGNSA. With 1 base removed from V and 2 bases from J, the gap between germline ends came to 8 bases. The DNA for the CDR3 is TGTGCCAGCAGCTTAGGGTCAGTCAACTATGGCTACACCTTC. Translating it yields CASSLGSVNYGYTF.

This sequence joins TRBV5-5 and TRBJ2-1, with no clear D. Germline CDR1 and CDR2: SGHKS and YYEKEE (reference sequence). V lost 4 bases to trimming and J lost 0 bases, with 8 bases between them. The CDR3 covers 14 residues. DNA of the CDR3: TGTGCCAGCAGCCTTGACTCCTCCTACAATGAGCAGTTCTTC. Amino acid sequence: CASSLDSSYNEQFF. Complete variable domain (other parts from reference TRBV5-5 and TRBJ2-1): DAGVTQSPTHLIKTRGQQVTLRCSPISGHKSVSWYQQVLGQGPQFIFQYYEKEERGRGNFPDRFSARQFPNYSSELNVNALLLGDSALYLCASSLDSSYNEQFFGPGTRLTVL.

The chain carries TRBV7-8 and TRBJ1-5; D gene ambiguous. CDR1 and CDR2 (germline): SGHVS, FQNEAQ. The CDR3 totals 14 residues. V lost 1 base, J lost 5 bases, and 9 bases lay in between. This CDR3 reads CASSLGGWDQPQHF. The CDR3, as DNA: TGTGCCAGCAGCTTAGGCGGGTGGGATCAGCCCCAGCATTTT.